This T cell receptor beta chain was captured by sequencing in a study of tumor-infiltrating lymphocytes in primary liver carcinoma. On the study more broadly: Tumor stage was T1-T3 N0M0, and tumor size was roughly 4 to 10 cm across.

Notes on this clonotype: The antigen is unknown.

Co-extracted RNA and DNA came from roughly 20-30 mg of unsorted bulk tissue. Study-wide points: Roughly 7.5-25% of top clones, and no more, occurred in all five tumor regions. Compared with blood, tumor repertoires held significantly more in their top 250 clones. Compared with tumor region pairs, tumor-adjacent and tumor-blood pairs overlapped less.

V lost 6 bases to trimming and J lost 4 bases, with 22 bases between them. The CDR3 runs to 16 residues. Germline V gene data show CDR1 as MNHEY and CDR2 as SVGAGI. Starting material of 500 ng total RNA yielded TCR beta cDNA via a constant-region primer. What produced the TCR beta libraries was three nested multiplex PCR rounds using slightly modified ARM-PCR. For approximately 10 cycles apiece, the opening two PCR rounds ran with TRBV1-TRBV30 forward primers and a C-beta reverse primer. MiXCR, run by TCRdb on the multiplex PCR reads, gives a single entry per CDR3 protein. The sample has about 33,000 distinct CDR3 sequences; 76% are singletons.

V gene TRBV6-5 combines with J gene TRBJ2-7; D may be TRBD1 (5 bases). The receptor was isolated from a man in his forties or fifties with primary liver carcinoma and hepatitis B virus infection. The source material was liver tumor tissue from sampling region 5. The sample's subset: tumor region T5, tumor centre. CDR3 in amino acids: CASRPGQVASFYEQYF. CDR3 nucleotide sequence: TGTGCCAGCAGGCCCGGACAAGTAGCATCTTTTTACGAGCAGTACTTC.